This TCR beta chain was observed in a study of post-analysis software for immune sequencing data. As for this clonotype: Its antigen is not known.

Findings and limits, study-wide: Controls had significantly higher normalized Chao1 diversity than multiple sclerosis patients.

The TCR beta cDNA libraries carried unique molecular identifiers. TCRdb called the PCR reads again in MiXCR, with one record for every CDR3 protein. The table records about 160,000 distinct CDR3 sequences, 35% to 40% of them present only once. The CDR3 runs to 14 residues. V lost 6 bases and J lost 2, with 14 bases in between. The V gene's germline CDR1 is MNHNS and CDR2 SASEGT. The material was blood, obtained after autologous hematopoietic stem cell transplantation. The chain combines TRBV6-1 with TRBJ2-7; possibly TRBD1 for D (6 bases). The clonotype was recovered from a girl aged 10 to 17 with multiple sclerosis. The CDR3 region is CASRWTEAAYEQYF. As DNA, the CDR3 is TGTGCCAGCAGATGGACAGAGGCAGCCTACGAGCAGTACTTC.